Listed below are T cell receptor beta chains from one sample, sequenced in a study of cytomegalovirus exposure and HLA in healthy donors. Profiled with immunoSEQ multiplex PCR; TCRdb holds only in-frame clones, not every one. In total, the table holds 200,000 or so clones. Material for sequencing was PBMCs. These receptors originate from a girl aged 2 to 10 in good health and CMV-seropositive. CDR3s include the opening cysteine and the closing phenylalanine or tryptophan. Fields, in order: J gene, V gene, CDR3 protein.

TRBJ2-7 TRBV28 CASSGGRVPYEQYF
TRBJ1-2 TRBV5-1 CASREGGLLYGYTF
TRBJ2-3 TRBV5-1 CASSRVSTDTQYF
TRBJ1-1 TRBV27 CASSMGQGAGEAFF
TRBJ2-1 TRBV4-1 CASSQAGNEQFF
TRBJ2-1 TRBV27 CASSPGLAGVVTYNEQFF
TRBJ1-1 TRBV28 CASSAQGAYTEAFF
TRBJ2-7 TRBV7-9 CASSSGLAGGRYEQYF
TRBJ2-7 TRBV5-5 CASSSPGWNYEQYF
TRBJ2-2 TRBV5-4 CASSFKKLAGVATGELFF
TRBJ2-3 TRBV2 CASSPSKLVRTGANTDTQYF
TRBJ2-7 TRBV7-2 CASSSSGYEQYF
TRBJ2-7 TRBV6-5 CASSFHRDRVYEQYF
TRBJ2-1 TRBV5-1 CASTGGAGTSNEQFF
TRBJ2-5 TRBV19 CASSIRPGMGETQYF
TRBJ2-6 TRBV27 CASSLFRGGSGANVLTF
TRBJ2-7 TRBV7-9 CASTGTALYEQYF
TRBJ2-1 TRBV28 CASSRRGLDNEQFF
TRBJ1-6 TRBV28 CASEMTGAYNSPLHF
TRBJ1-2 TRBV11-2 CARSGDGYTF
TRBJ2-7 TRBV28 CASTSLGQGLHEQYF
TRBJ2-1 TRBV2 CASSPYNEQFF
TRBJ1-3 TRBV5-1 CASSAGQGANSGNTIYF
TRBJ1-5 TRBV19 CASSRDRTLRPQHF
TRBJ2-5 TRBV7-2 CASSSVPGLVETQYF
TRBJ1-4 TRBV5-4 CASSLAVDAAGAYEKLFF
TRBJ1-2 TRBV28 CASSSTGRDGYTF
TRBJ1-4 TRBV29-1 CSVEEIQEKLFF
TRBJ2-7 TRBV25-1 CASSQLVQREGFYEQYF
TRBJ1-1 TRBV10-2 CASSDSPGNTEAFF
TRBJ2-1 TRBV2 CASSVRVDNEQFF
TRBJ2-3 TRBV7-8 CASSPVIAGWGTDTQYF
TRBJ2-1 TRBV2 CAINLRELAGGRSYSYNEQFF
TRBJ2-1 TRBV2 CASTRESYNEQFF
TRBJ2-5 TRBV11-3 CASSTSGDQETQYF
TRBJ2-1 TRBV13 CASSLGLAGQNEQFF
TRBJ2-1 TRBV7-7 CASSSGRGSINEQFF
TRBJ1-4 TRBV19 CASSIGEALINEKLFF
TRBJ2-3 TRBV6-5 CASSQSGKTDTQYF
TRBJ2-7 TRBV5-1 CASSSLLGISYEQYF
TRBJ2-3 TRBV5-8 CASSLGNRGVSTDTQYF
TRBJ2-6 TRBV27 CASSLSGANVLTF
TRBJ2-6 TRBV5-1 CASSLLESGANVLTF